These 19 T cell receptor beta chains originate from one sample sequenced in a study of T cell responses to AZD1222 COVID-19 vaccine. Here immunoSEQ multiplex PCR was the method, and the copy in TCRdb shows in-frame clones only, minus some. The repertoire has fewer than 90,000 clones, roughly 90% of them found once; the top ten carry around 5.5%. This specimen was peripheral blood, taken 28 days after the second AZD1222 dose. The receptors here all came from an adult who received the AZD1222 COVID-19 vaccine.

This clone has a single count. V and J are TRBV4-2 and TRBJ1-2; TRBD1 matches 9 bases. From germline, CDR1 is LGHNA and CDR2 YNFKEQ. This CDR3 contains 13 residues. Trimming removed 1 base from V and 8 bases from J; junction bases left unmatched: 2. CDR3 in DNA: TGTGCCAGCAGCCAAGGACAGGGGGGCGGCTACACCTTC. Encoded protein: CASSQGQGGGYTF.

The chain carries TRBV6-5 and TRBJ2-2; D remains unclear. Trimming pared 7 bases from V and 0 bases from J, leaving 3 bases between. Germline CDR1 MNHEY, CDR2 SVGAGI. The CDR3 totals 12 residues. In DNA, the CDR3 is TGTGCCAGCACCCCGAACACCGGGGAGCTGTTTTTT. It yields the protein CASTPNTGELFF.

This chain joins TRBV19 and TRBJ1-2, with D perhaps matching TRBD1 (5 bases). There are 14 residues in the CDR3. Germline V gene data show CDR1 as LNHDA and CDR2 as SQIVND (reference sequence). V lost 6 bases and J 4 bases, leaving 15 bases between the germline ends. DNA for the CDR3: TGTGCCAGTAGATCGGGCCGGGGGAGCTATGGCTACACCTTC. Translation: CASRSGRGSYGYTF.

The V call is TRBV6-6, the J call TRBJ2-1, with 8 bases fitting TRBD2. Trimming took 10 bases from V and 10 from J; bases not matched to a gene: 15. Looked up from germline, CDR1 is MNHNY and CDR2 is SVGAGI (reference sequence). The CDR3 covers 14 residues. Here the CDR3 DNA reads TGTGCCAACGTAGATACCGGGGGGGTGGGGGAGCAGTTCTTC. Its protein is CANVDTGGVGEQFF.

The chain is built from TRBV19 and TRBJ2-1; D tentatively reads TRBD1 or TRBD2 (6 bases each). V dropped 8 bases and J dropped 4 bases, with 12 bases sitting between them. Looked up from germline, CDR1 is LNHDA and CDR2 is SQIVND (reference sequence). The CDR3 sequence is 13 residues long. The DNA of the CDR3 is TGTGCCAGTGCGGGACAAGCTTACAATGAGCAGTTCTTC. Amino acids: CASAGQAYNEQFF.

The chain employs TRBV7-2 and TRBJ1-2; 9 bases are a match to TRBD1. Trimming cost V 0 bases and J 8 bases; bases outside gene matches: 4. The V gene's germline CDR1 is SGHTA and CDR2 FQGNSA. The CDR3 is 14 residues long. CDR3 amino acids: CASSLAGQGGGYTF. The CDR3 coding sequence is TGTGCCAGCAGCTTAGCGGGACAGGGCGGGGGCTACACCTTC.

The gene calls are TRBV3-1 (or the pseudogene TRBV3-2) and TRBJ2-1; perhaps D is TRBD1 or TRBD2 (5 bases each). There are 16 residues in the CDR3. V was pared by 3 bases and J by 5 bases, with 17 bases between. Germline V gives CDR1 LGHDT, CDR2 YNNKEL (reference sequence). CDR3 sequence (DNA): TGTGCCAGCAGCCAGGCCGGGACCACAGCTGACAATGAGCAGTTCTTC. This gives the protein CASSQAGTTADNEQFF.

The V and J genes are TRBV15 and TRBJ2-5; the D gene is possibly TRBD1 (6 bases). V was cut by 3 bases and J by 4 bases, with 15 bases left in between. The CDR3 loop spans 15 amino acids. The germline V gene encodes CDR1 LNHNV and CDR2 YYDKDF (reference sequence). DNA of the CDR3: TGTGCCACCAGCAGCCGGGACACTAAAACAGAGACCCAGTACTTC. It encodes CATSSRDTKTETQYF.

This clone was recorded only once. The chain employs TRBV2 and TRBJ1-4; D possibly corresponds to TRBD1 (6 bases). Trimming removed 4 bases at V and 3 bases at J, with 9 bases between. Germline CDR1 SNHLY, CDR2 FYNNEI. The CDR3 spans 14 residues. CDR3 sequence: CASSGGHSNEKLFF. CDR3 DNA sequence: TGTGCCAGCAGTGGGGGACACTCTAATGAAAAACTGTTTTTT.

Written as DNA, the CDR3 is TGTGCCAGCATACCAGGGGGGAGCCGAAGCCCTGAAGCTTTCTTT. It yields the protein CASIPGGSRSPEAFF. This chain links TRBV28 with TRBJ1-1, with 7 bases aligning to TRBD1. The CDR3 is 15 amino acids. Germline V lookup: CDR1 MDHEN, CDR2 SYDVKM. V lost 7 bases, J lost 6 bases, and 14 bases stayed unmatched. The full variable domain, with the rest looked up from reference TRBV28 and TRBJ1-1, is DVKVTQSSRYLVKRTGEKVFLECVQDMDHENMFWYRQDPGLGLRLIYFSYDVKMKEKGDIPEGYSVSREKKERFSLILESASTNQTSMYLCASIPGGSRSPEAFFGQGTRLTVV.

This clone has more than one count but fewer than ten. Here the CDR3 reads CAWRDPPPRGATEAFF. In nucleotides, the CDR3 is TGTGCCTGGAGAGATCCCCCCCCCAGGGGGGCCACTGAAGCTTTCTTT. The chain joins TRBV30 to TRBJ1-1; 7 nucleotides line up with TRBD1. Germline CDR1 GTSNPN, CDR2 SVGIG (reference sequence). Trimming at V came to 3 bases and at J to 4 bases, leaving 14 bases not matched to a gene. The CDR3 is 16 amino acids.

The chain employs TRBV24-1 and TRBJ2-3, with a tentative D call TRBD2 (5 bases). The CDR3 runs 13 residues. Per germline, CDR1 KGHDR and CDR2 SFDVKD. Trimming removed 4 bases at V and 4 bases at J, with 8 bases between. CDR3 in amino acids: CATSDGGPDTQYF. The CDR3 nucleotides are TGTGCCACCAGTGACGGAGGCCCAGATACGCAGTATTTT.

The rearrangement joins TRBV7-2 to TRBJ1-2; D may be TRBD1 (6 bases). There are 18 residues in the CDR3. V was clipped by 1 base and J by 0 bases, with 18 bases between them. CDR1 and CDR2 (germline): SGHTA, FQGNSA. CDR3: CASSLELWVWDTNYGYTF. CDR3 sequence (DNA): TGTGCCAGCAGCTTAGAACTTTGGGTTTGGGACACTAACTATGGCTACACCTTC.

The gene calls are TRBV5-5 and TRBJ2-7, with 12 bases matching TRBD1. V shed 0 bases and J 4 bases; nucleotides not matched to a gene: 5. CDR3 size: 16 residues. Germline V gene sequence: CDR1 SGHKS, CDR2 YYEKEE (reference sequence). The CDR3 coding sequence is TGTGCCAGCAGCTTGGAATGGGACAGGGGGCGATACGAGCAGTACTTC. Protein sequence: CASSLEWDRGRYEQYF. The whole variable domain, remainder taken from reference TRBV5-5 and TRBJ2-7, is DAGVTQSPTHLIKTRGQQVTLRCSPISGHKSVSWYQQVLGQGPQFIFQYYEKEERGRGNFPDRFSARQFPNYSSELNVNALLLGDSALYLCASSLEWDRGRYEQYFGPGTRLTVT.

This chain links TRBV27 with TRBJ2-3, with 16 bases lining up with TRBD2. V was pared by 7 bases and J by 4 bases, with 2 bases of the junction left unmatched. This CDR3 has 15 amino acids. Germline CDR1 and CDR2: MNHEY and SMNVEV (reference sequence). The CDR3 region is CASTGTSGGADTQYF. DNA for the CDR3: TGTGCCAGCACCGGGACTAGCGGGGGGGCAGATACGCAGTATTTT.

The chain is built from TRBV5-4 and TRBJ1-1, with unresolved D. The V and J ends lost 0 bases and 0 bases respectively, with 3 bases between them. This CDR3 region has 13 residues. Germline CDR1 reads SGHNT; CDR2 reads YYREEE (reference sequence). CDR3 residues: CASSLDLNTEAFF. In nucleotides, the CDR3 is TGTGCCAGCAGCTTGGACCTGAACACTGAAGCTTTCTTT.

The V gene is TRBV7-8, the J gene TRBJ2-2, with TRBD2 identical over 7 bases. This CDR3 has 16 amino acids. Germline V gene data show CDR1 as SGHVS and CDR2 as FQNEAQ. Trimming removed 5 bases from V and 1 base from J; junction bases left unmatched: 7. CDR3 residues: CASSHRTSKNTGELFF. The CDR3 DNA reads as TGTGCCAGCAGCCACCGGACTAGTAAGAACACCGGGGAGCTGTTTTTT.

V is TRBV7-2 and J is TRBJ2-2, with D maybe TRBD2 (6 bases). V lost 4 bases, J lost 3 bases, and 9 bases lay in between. Germline assignment: CDR1 SGHTA and CDR2 FQGNSA. The CDR3 contains 14 residues. The CDR3, as DNA: TGTGCCAGCAGCTACGGGACTCACACCGGGGAGCTGTTTTTT. Its protein is CASSYGTHTGELFF. Based on the CDR3 plus reference TRBV7-2 and TRBJ2-2, the full variable domain is GAGVSQSPSNKVTEKGKDVELRCDPISGHTALYWYRQSLGQGLEFLIYFQGNSAPDKSGLPSDRFSAERTGGSVSTLTIQRTQQEDSAVYLCASSYGTHTGELFFGEGSRLTVL.

The genes are TRBV4-3 and TRBJ1-3, with D hard to call. The CDR3 runs to 16 residues. The germline V and J ends were trimmed by 1 base and 0 bases, with 10 bases remaining between them. Germline V CDR1 and CDR2: LGHNA, YSLEER. CDR3 region: CASSQALGISGNTIYF. Here the CDR3 DNA reads TGCGCCAGCAGCCAAGCTCTAGGCATCTCTGGAAACACCATATATTTT.